The 2 T cell receptor beta chains below all came from one sample that was sequenced in a study of radiotherapy plus CTLA-4 blockade in lung cancer. Only in-frame clones appear in the TCRdb table, and some are missing; sequencing was by immunoSEQ multiplex PCR. The data show under 55,000 clones, around four fifths seen once. The input for sequencing was peripheral blood, taken from a patient treated with radiotherapy plus ipilimumab. These receptors were collected from a human donor with non-small cell lung cancer who had stable disease on radiotherapy plus ipilimumab.

The chain employs TRBV7-2 and TRBJ1-6, with 7 bases fitting TRBD1. The CDR3 contains 17 residues. With V trimmed by 4 bases and J by 0 bases, 6 bases remained unmatched. CDR1 SGHTA and CDR2 FQGNSA come from the germline V gene. CDR3 DNA: TGTGCCAGCAGCTCTCCGCCAGGGGGCTCCTATAATTCACCCCTCCACTTT. As protein: CASSSPPGGSYNSPLHF. Using reference TRBV7-2 and TRBJ1-6 for the parts outside the CDR3, the full variable domain is GAGVSQSPSNKVTEKGKDVELRCDPISGHTALYWYRQSLGQGLEFLIYFQGNSAPDKSGLPSDRFSAERTGGSVSTLTIQRTQQEDSAVYLCASSSPPGGSYNSPLHFGNGTRLTVT.

The chain combines TRBV21-1 with TRBJ2-7; the DNA was not used to check the table's D call, TRBD1. TRBV21-1 corresponds to a pseudogene. This CDR3 has 16 amino acids. The CDR3 DNA reads TGTGCCAGCAGCCCCCAGGGGGCGGACAGCCCCTACGAGCAGTACTTC. It is translated as CASSPQGADSPYEQYF.